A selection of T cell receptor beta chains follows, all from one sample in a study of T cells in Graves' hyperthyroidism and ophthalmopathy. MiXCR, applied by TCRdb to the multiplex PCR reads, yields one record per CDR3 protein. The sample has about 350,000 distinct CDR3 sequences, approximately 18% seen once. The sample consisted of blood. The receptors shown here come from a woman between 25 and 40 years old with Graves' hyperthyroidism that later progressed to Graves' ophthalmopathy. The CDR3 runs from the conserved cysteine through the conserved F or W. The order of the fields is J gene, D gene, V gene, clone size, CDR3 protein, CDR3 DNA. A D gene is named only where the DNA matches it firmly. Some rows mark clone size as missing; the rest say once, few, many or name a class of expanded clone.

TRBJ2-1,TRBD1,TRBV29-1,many,CSVEGTVYNEQFF,TGCAGCGTTGAGGGGACAGTGTACAATGAGCAGTTCTTC
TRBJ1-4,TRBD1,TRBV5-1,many,CASSGTEAGEGRKLFF,TGCGCCAGCAGCGGGACAGAAGCGGGTGAGGGAAGAAAACTGTTTTTT
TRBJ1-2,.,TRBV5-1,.,CATRTSGSYGYTF,TGCGCCACCCGGACCTCGGGGAGCTATGGCTACACCTTC
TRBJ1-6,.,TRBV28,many,CASSGSNSPLHF,TGTGCCAGCAGTGGGAGTAATTCACCCCTCCACTTT
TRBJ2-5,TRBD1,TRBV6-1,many,CASSTRAGTGGWETQYF,TGTGCCAGCAGTACACGGGCCGGGACAGGGGGCTGGGAGACCCAGTACTTC
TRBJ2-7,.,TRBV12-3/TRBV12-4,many,CASLGGYEQYF,TGTGCCAGCCTCGGTGGCTACGAGCAGTACTTC
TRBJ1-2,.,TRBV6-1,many,CASSGGHYYGYTF,TGTGCCAGCAGTGGCGGACACTACTATGGCTACACCTTC
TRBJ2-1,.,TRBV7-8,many,CASGDSYGSYNEQFF,TGTGCCAGCGGGGATAGCTACGGCTCCTACAATGAGCAGTTCTTC
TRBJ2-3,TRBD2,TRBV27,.,CPSSPGLAGADTQYF,TGTCCCAGCAGTCCGGGACTAGCGGGAGCAGATACGCAGTATTTT
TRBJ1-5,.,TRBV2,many,CASSELGLETQPQHF,TGTGCCAGCAGTGAATTGGGGCTTGAGACCCAGCCCCAGCATTTT
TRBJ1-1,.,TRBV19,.,CASSIAQENTEAFF,TGTGCCAGTAGTATAGCACAGGAGAACACTGAAGCTTTCTTT
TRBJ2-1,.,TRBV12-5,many,CASGLGGRYNEQFF,TGTGCTAGTGGTTTGGGGGGACGGTACAATGAGCAGTTCTTC
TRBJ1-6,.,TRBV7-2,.,CASSLPEGKPSRSSYNSPLHF,TGTGCCAGCAGCTTACCGGAGGGAAAACCATCTAGGAGCTCCTATAATTCACCCCTCCACTTT
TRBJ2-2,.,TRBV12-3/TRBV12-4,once,CASEGMRTGELFF,TGTGCCAGCGAGGGGATGAGAACCGGGGAGCTGTTTTTT
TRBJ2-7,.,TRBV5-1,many,CASSLERRRESYEQYF,TGCGCCAGCAGCTTGGAGCGTCGCAGGGAATCCTACGAGCAGTACTTC
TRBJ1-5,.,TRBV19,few,CASRSDPRGGNQPQHF,TGTGCCAGTCGCAGTGATCCGCGGGGGGGCAATCAGCCCCAGCATTTT
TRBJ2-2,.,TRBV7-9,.,CASSLISHRSTGELFF,TGTGCCAGCAGCCTAATTTCACACAGGTCGACCGGGGAGCTGTTTTTT
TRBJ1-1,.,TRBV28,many,CASSFGENTEAFF,TGTGCCAGCAGTTTTGGGGAGAACACTGAAGCTTTCTTT
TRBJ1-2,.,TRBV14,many,CASSQPRVPQGTRGYTF,TGTGCCAGCAGCCAGCCAAGAGTCCCACAGGGAACTAGGGGCTACACCTTC
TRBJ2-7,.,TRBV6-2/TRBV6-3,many,CASSWADGEQYF,TGTGCCAGCAGTTGGGCTGATGGAGAGCAGTACTTC
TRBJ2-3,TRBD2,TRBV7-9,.,CASSLVGGTSGYTDTQYF,TGTGCCAGCAGCTTAGTTGGCGGGACTAGCGGTTACACAGATACGCAGTATTTT
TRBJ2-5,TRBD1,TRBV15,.,CAASRVAAGGSETQYF,TGTGCCGCCAGCAGAGTTGCCGCAGGGGGTTCAGAGACCCAGTACTTC
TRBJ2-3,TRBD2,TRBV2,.,CASSIPGLAGGTDTQYF,TGTGCCAGCAGCATCCCGGGACTAGCGGGAGGTACAGATACGCAGTATTTT
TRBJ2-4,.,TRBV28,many,CASSSLREHIQYF,TGTGCCAGCAGTTCTCTCAGGGAACACATTCAGTACTTC
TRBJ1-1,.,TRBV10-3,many,CAIKQAAGKDTEAFF,TGTGCCATCAAACAGGCCGCCGGAAAGGATACTGAAGCTTTCTTT
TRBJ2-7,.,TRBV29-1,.,CSVELEVNYEQYF,TGCAGCGTTGAATTGGAGGTAAACTACGAGCAGTACTTC
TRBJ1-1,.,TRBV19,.,CASTSSGSWTEAFF,TGTGCCAGTACCTCGTCAGGCTCATGGACTGAAGCTTTCTTT
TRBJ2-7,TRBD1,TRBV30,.,CAWSRRTGPGEQYF,TGTGCCTGGAGTCGTCGGACAGGCCCGGGGGAGCAGTACTTC
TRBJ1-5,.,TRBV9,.,CASSVSELNQPQHF,TGTGCCAGCAGCGTATCAGAACTGAATCAGCCCCAGCATTTT
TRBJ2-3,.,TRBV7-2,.,CASSLRGYSQYF,TGTGCCAGCAGCTTACGAGGGTATTCGCAGTATTTT
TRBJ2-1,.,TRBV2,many,CASRPTSREQFF,TGTGCCAGCAGACCTACTAGTAGAGAGCAGTTCTTC
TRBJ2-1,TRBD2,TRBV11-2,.,CASVLAGRWDEQFF,TGTGCCAGCGTACTAGCGGGAAGGTGGGATGAGCAGTTCTTC
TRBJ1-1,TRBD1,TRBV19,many,CASSIGRTGEAFF,TGTGCCAGTAGTATAGGAAGGACAGGCGAAGCTTTCTTT
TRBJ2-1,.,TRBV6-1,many,CASSQRDKSSYNEQFF,TGTGCCAGCAGTCAGCGGGACAAAAGCTCCTACAATGAGCAGTTCTTC
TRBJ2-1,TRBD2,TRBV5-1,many,CASSSSGLADEQFF,TGCGCCAGCAGCTCCTCTGGACTAGCCGATGAGCAGTTCTTC
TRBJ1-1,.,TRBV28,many,CASSLPVRREAFF,TGTGCCAGCAGTTTACCTGTGAGAAGAGAAGCTTTCTTT
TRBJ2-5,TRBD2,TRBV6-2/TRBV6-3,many,CASSLASWGGQETQYF,TGTGCCAGCAGTTTGGCGTCCTGGGGGGGTCAAGAGACCCAGTACTTC
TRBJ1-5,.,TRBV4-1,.,CASSQEEGLGNRPQHF,TGCGCCAGCAGCCAAGAAGAGGGGCTTGGCAATCGGCCCCAGCATTTT
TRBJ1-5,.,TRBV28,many,CASSLSVLEPQHF,TGTGCCAGCAGTTTATCCGTCCTGGAGCCCCAGCATTTT
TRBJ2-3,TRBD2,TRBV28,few,CASSFPLAGGRSTDTQYF,TGTGCCAGCAGTTTCCCGCTAGCGGGGGGAAGGAGCACAGATACGCAGTATTTT
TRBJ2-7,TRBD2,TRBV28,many,CASSFPAGTSGYEQYF,TGTGCCAGCAGTTTCCCCGCGGGGACTAGCGGCTACGAGCAGTACTTC